This T cell receptor (beta chain) is from a study of T-cell reconstitution after alpha-beta-depleted transplantation in children. Unique molecular identifiers tagged the TCRbeta library. Each CDR3 protein is one row after TCRdb ran MiXCR on the PCR reads. The table lists about 610,000 distinct CDR3 sequences, 8% to 11% of them singletons. CDR3 length: 14 amino acids. V dropped 6 bases and J dropped 4 bases, with 13 bases sitting between them. This clonotype has ten or more counts. The material sequenced was PBMCs from the stem cell graft donor, taken from the stem cell graft. The chain couples TRBV12-3 or TRBV12-4 to TRBJ2-1; D uncertain. The TCR comes from a human donor who donated a stem cell graft to a child with acute myeloid leukemia. The CDR3 DNA reads as TGTGCCAGCAGCCCGTGGGGAAGTTACAATGAGCAGTTCTTC. Translation: CASSPWGSYNEQFF.